The 28 T cell receptor beta chains listed next were all sequenced from one sample in a study of long-term antiretroviral therapy in people with HIV. The assay, immunoSEQ v3.0, was run at survey level. Clones were sequenced by immunoSEQ multiplex PCR, and TCRdb holds only the in-frame ones, with some missing. Of about 28,000 clones in the sample, approximately 95% were seen once. Material: unsorted PBMCs, obtained 5.3 years after starting antiretroviral therapy. These receptor sequences come from a middle-aged man with HIV.

CDR3 bases: TGTGCCAGCAGCTTAGGATCAGGTACAGAGACCCAGTACTTC. Translating it yields CASSLGSGTETQYF. This sequence joins TRBV7-2 and TRBJ2-5; no reliable D call. The CDR3 loop spans 14 amino acids. Between the trimmed V and J ends, which lost 1 base and 4 bases, there was a span of 10 bases. CDR1 and CDR2 from the germline V gene are SGHTA and FQGNSA.

The genes are TRBV19 and TRBJ1-6, with 9 bases matching TRBD1. The CDR3 extends over 15 amino acids. The V gene's germline CDR1 is LNHDA and CDR2 SQIVND (reference sequence). Trimming cost V 3 bases and J 7 bases; bases outside gene matches: 4. CDR3 residues: CASSIVGTGNSPLHF. In DNA, the CDR3 is TGTGCCAGTAGTATCGTGGGGACAGGGAATTCACCCCTCCACTTT.

This clone has just a few counts. V is TRBV6-5 and J is TRBJ2-2; D is possibly TRBD2 (7 bases). The germline V gene encodes CDR1 MNHEY and CDR2 SVGAGI. There are 16 residues in the CDR3. V lost 1 base and J 5 bases, leaving 14 bases between the germline ends. This CDR3 reads CASSYWKGGGTGELFF. CDR3 DNA: TGTGCCAGCAGTTACTGGAAAGGGGGGGGGACCGGGGAGCTGTTTTTT.

The chain has TRBV27 and TRBJ1-1, with a possible D match to TRBD1 (6 bases). Between the trimmed V and J ends, which lost 3 bases and 1 base, there was a span of 24 bases. Germline V lookup: CDR1 MNHEY, CDR2 SMNVEV (reference sequence). This CDR3 contains 19 residues. CDR3: CASSFQGPSVGSGNTEAFF. The DNA for the CDR3 is TGTGCCAGCAGTTTTCAGGGGCCTAGTGTCGGTAGTGGGAACACTGAAGCTTTCTTT.

This clone was counted once. V gene TRBV5-1 combines with J gene TRBJ2-3; 8 bases are shared with TRBD2. The CDR3 has 14 residues. CDR1 SGHRS and CDR2 YFSETQ come from the germline V gene. The trim removed 4 bases at V and 5 bases at J, leaving 6 bases unmatched. DNA of the CDR3: TGCGCCAGCAGCCCCGGGGGGGCCAGAGATACGCAGTATTTT. It yields the protein CASSPGGARDTQYF.

The rearrangement joins TRBV2 to TRBJ1-5, with a tentative D call TRBD1 (5 bases). V was clipped by 8 bases and J by 2 bases, with 13 bases between them. The CDR3 runs to 14 residues. Looked up from germline, CDR1 is SNHLY and CDR2 is FYNNEI. The CDR3, as DNA: TGTGCCAGCCTCGCCAGGGTCGGCAATCAGCCCCAGCATTTT. Residues: CASLARVGNQPQHF. Complete variable domain (other parts from reference TRBV2 and TRBJ1-5): EPEVTQTPSHQVTQMGQEVILRCVPISNHLYFYWYRQILGQKVEFLVSFYNNEISEKSEIFDDQFSVERPDGSNFTLKIRSTKLEDSAMYFCASLARVGNQPQHFGDGTRLSIL.

The chain joins TRBV11-1 to TRBJ2-7; TRBD2 is a possible D gene (6 bases). Trimming pared 1 base from V and 6 bases from J, leaving 19 bases between. Germline V gene lookup returns CDR1 SGHAT and CDR2 FQDESV (reference sequence). The CDR3 is made up of 16 amino acids. The CDR3 protein is CASSLDALAFRLEQYF. The CDR3, as DNA: TGTGCCAGCAGCTTAGATGCGCTAGCGTTTCGTCTCGAGCAGTACTTC.

The chain joins TRBV11-2 to TRBJ2-7; D remains ambiguous. The CDR3 extends over 15 amino acids. Trimming removed 3 bases from V and 3 bases from J, with 15 bases in between. Germline lookup yields CDR1 SGHAT and CDR2 FQNNGV. The CDR3 DNA sequence: TGTGCCAGCAGCTTGGGTGTTAATCTTCTCTACGAGCAGTACTTC. Translating gives CASSLGVNLLYEQYF.

The V gene is TRBV18, the J gene TRBJ1-1; a possible D gene is TRBD1 (6 bases). Trimming cost V 6 bases and J 6 bases, with 14 bases left between them. Germline V lookup: CDR1 KGHSH, CDR2 LQKENI. There are 13 residues in the CDR3. The CDR3 DNA reads TGTGCCAGCTCCCCCACAGGGTTAGCTGAAGCTTTCTTT. Its protein product is CASSPTGLAEAFF.

The rearrangement joins TRBV7-2 to TRBJ1-2, with D maybe TRBD1 (6 bases). Germline CDR1 and CDR2: SGHTA and FQGNSA. The germline V and J ends were trimmed by 6 bases and 2 bases, with 16 bases remaining between them. The CDR3 sequence is 15 residues long. Written as DNA, the CDR3 is TGTGCCAGCAGTCCCAGTTGGACAGCAAACTATGGCTACACCTTC. It codes for CASSPSWTANYGYTF. The entire variable domain, with the rest obtained from reference TRBV7-2 and TRBJ1-2, is as follows: GAGVSQSPSNKVTEKGKDVELRCDPISGHTALYWYRQSLGQGLEFLIYFQGNSAPDKSGLPSDRFSAERTGGSVSTLTIQRTQQEDSAVYLCASSPSWTANYGYTFGSGTRLTVV.

This clone showed up just once. The gene calls are TRBV5-4 and TRBJ2-7, with D possibly being TRBD2 (7 bases). With 2 bases removed from V and 3 bases from J, the gap between germline ends came to 12 bases. Germline CDR1 SGHNT, CDR2 YYREEE (reference sequence). The CDR3 is 14 amino acids. The DNA for the CDR3 is TGTGCCAGCAGCTTTGGGGGGGCGCGCTACGAGCAGTACTTC. This sequence encodes CASSFGGARYEQYF.

The chain combines TRBV30 with TRBJ2-7; 11 bases line up with TRBD1. CDR3 length: 13 residues. Germline assignment: CDR1 GTSNPN and CDR2 SVGIG (reference sequence). V was clipped by 6 bases and J by 5 bases; unmatched bases: 6. This CDR3 is CACTPDRGHEQYF. The DNA for the CDR3 is TGTGCCTGCACCCCGGACAGGGGGCACGAGCAGTACTTC.

The V and J genes are TRBV27 and TRBJ2-7; D unresolved. CDR1 MNHEY and CDR2 SMNVEV come from the germline V gene (reference sequence). The ends were cut back, 4 bases at V and 7 bases at J, with 11 bases in the middle. The CDR3 extends over 12 amino acids. CDR3 loop: CASSSIPWEQYF. The CDR3 DNA reads TGTGCCAGCAGTTCTATTCCCTGGGAGCAGTACTTC.

The gene calls are TRBV19 and TRBJ2-3, with TRBD1 matching over 10 bases. There are 15 residues in the CDR3. V shed 10 bases, J shed 2 bases, and the junction held 9 bases outside the gene matches. CDR1 is LNHDA, CDR2 SQIVND, per germline (reference sequence). CDR3 sequence (DNA): TGTGCCATCTCCCCGGGACAGGGGTTCACAGATACGCAGTATTTT. Translated: CAISPGQGFTDTQYF.

The chain couples TRBV20-1 to TRBJ1-3; D remains unclear. Per germline, CDR1 DFQATT and CDR2 SNEGSKA (reference sequence). V gave up 6 bases and J gave up 4 bases, with 7 bases separating them. This CDR3 spans 11 amino acids. The CDR3 loop reads CSAPYGNTIYF. CDR3 in DNA: TGCAGTGCCCCCTACGGAAACACCATATATTTT.

The chain joins TRBV5-6 to TRBJ2-5; 9 positions match TRBD1. CDR1 is SGHDT and CDR2 is YYEEEE in the germline V gene. The CDR3 extends over 14 amino acids. Germline trimming cut 6 bases from V and 5 bases from J; bases unmatched to any gene: 8. In nucleotides, the CDR3 is TGTGCCAGCAAATGGACACAGGGGGCTGAGACCCAGTACTTC. It yields the protein CASKWTQGAETQYF. Supplemented by reference TRBV5-6 and TRBJ2-5, the full variable domain reads DAGVTQSPTHLIKTRGQQVTLRCSPKSGHDTVSWYQQALGQGPQFIFQYYEEEERQRGNFPDRFSGHQFPNYSSELNVNALLLGDSALYLCASKWTQGAETQYFGPGTRLLVL.

The chain uses TRBV11-2 and TRBJ2-5; D is tentatively TRBD1 or TRBD2 (6 bases each). V lost 1 base, J lost 5 bases, and 11 bases lay in between. CDR1 SGHAT and CDR2 FQNNGV come from the germline V gene. The CDR3 has 14 residues. The CDR3 DNA sequence: TGTGCCAGCAGCTTAGGAACAGGGAGGGAGACCCAGTACTTC. Protein sequence: CASSLGTGRETQYF.

This clone ranks as medium-sized (0.01 to 0.1%). The chain uses TRBV7-8 and TRBJ2-3; perhaps TRBD1 as D (6 bases). The CDR3 is 15 residues long. The V end was cut by 1 base, the J end by 3 bases, with 11 bases between. Germline V gives CDR1 SGHVS, CDR2 FQNEAQ. CDR3 DNA sequence: TGTGCCAGCAGCTTAGATCCCGGACAGACAGATACGCAGTATTTT. It codes for CASSLDPGQTDTQYF.

This clone was observed a handful of times. The chain recombines TRBV19 with TRBJ1-1; TRBD1 matches at 7 bases. The CDR3 consists of 13 residues. CDR1 is LNHDA and CDR2 is SQIVND in the germline V gene (reference sequence). With 5 bases clipped from V and 8 bases from J, the junction kept 8 bases outside the gene matches. DNA for the CDR3: TGTGCCAGTAGTCCATCGGGGGACAGAGAAGCTTTCTTT. Translation: CASSPSGDREAFF.

This rearrangement joins TRBV28 to TRBJ1-4; TRBD1 is a possible D gene (5 bases). V lost 5 bases and J lost 8, with 15 bases in between. The CDR3 is made up of 14 amino acids. Germline V gives CDR1 MDHEN, CDR2 SYDVKM. CDR3 sequence (DNA): TGTGCCAGCAGTACCAGGGTCGTAGGGGAAAAACTGTTTTTT. Its translation is CASSTRVVGEKLFF.

The chain joins TRBV6-5 to TRBJ2-7, with 10 bases fitting TRBD2. Germline loops: CDR1 MNHEY, CDR2 SVGAGI. Trimming removed 2 bases from V and 2 bases from J; junction bases left unmatched: 6. CDR3 size: 16 residues. CDR3 in amino acids: CASSYRLAGGTYEQYF. Written as DNA, the CDR3 is TGTGCCAGCAGTTACCGCTTAGCGGGGGGAACCTACGAGCAGTACTTC.

The chain has TRBV30 and TRBJ2-7; D is unresolved. CDR1 is GTSNPN, CDR2 SVGIG, per germline (reference sequence). Trimming pared 3 bases from V and 1 base from J, leaving 7 bases between. The length of the CDR3 is 12 residues. The CDR3, as DNA: TGTGCCTGGAGCACGGCATCCTACGAGCAGTACTTC. Translated, it gives CAWSTASYEQYF.

There are a few counts of this clone. The chain employs TRBV7-9 and TRBJ2-1; no clear D. The CDR3 loop spans 16 amino acids. Germline CDR1 SEHNR, CDR2 FQNEAQ (reference sequence). The germline V and J ends were trimmed by 5 bases and 0 bases, with 14 bases remaining between them. The CDR3 DNA sequence: TGTGCCAGCAGCCCTATGGTCATGAGCTCCTACAATGAGCAGTTCTTC. It yields the protein CASSPMVMSSYNEQFF. Drawing the rest from reference TRBV7-9 and TRBJ2-1, the complete variable domain is DTGVSQNPRHKITKRGQNVTFRCDPISEHNRLYWYRQTLGQGPEFLTYFQNEAQLEKSRLLSDRFSAERPKGSFSTLEIQRTEQGDSAMYLCASSPMVMSSYNEQFFGPGTRLTVL.

The V and J genes are TRBV28 and TRBJ1-1; 8 bases line up with TRBD1. Trimming at V came to 4 bases and at J to 6 bases, leaving 4 bases not matched to a gene. The CDR3 is made up of 13 amino acids. The germline V gene encodes CDR1 MDHEN and CDR2 SYDVKM. DNA of the CDR3: TGTGCCAGCAGTTCGCGGGACAGGTCTGAAGCTTTCTTT. Translating gives CASSSRDRSEAFF.

The chain combines TRBV29-1 with TRBJ2-7; 9 bases match TRBD1. Trimming took 6 bases from V and 0 from J; bases not matched to a gene: 3. CDR3 length: 13 residues. Germline V lookup: CDR1 SQVTM, CDR2 ANQGSEA. In DNA form, the CDR3 reads TGCAGCGTGGGACAGGGCCTCTCCTACGAGCAGTACTTC. It translates to CSVGQGLSYEQYF.

The rearrangement joins TRBV19 to TRBJ2-7, with 9 bases fitting TRBD1. The CDR3 has 15 amino acids. Germline values: CDR1 LNHDA, CDR2 SQIVND (reference sequence). Unmatched junction bases numbered 8, after V lost 6 bases and J lost 2 bases. As DNA, the CDR3 is TGTGCCAGTAGAGATACCGGGACAGGGACCTACGAGCAGTACTTC. Its translation is CASRDTGTGTYEQYF.

The V gene is TRBV5-1, the J gene TRBJ2-2; D might be TRBD1 (6 bases). The V end was cut by 4 bases, the J end by 1 base, with 14 bases between. The CDR3 consists of 16 residues. Per germline, CDR1 SGHRS and CDR2 YFSETQ. The CDR3 is CASSITGTKNTGELFF. The DNA for the CDR3 is TGCGCCAGCAGCATAACCGGGACAAAGAACACCGGGGAGCTGTTTTTT.

The chain recombines TRBV30 with TRBJ1-2; 11 bases are shared with TRBD1. The germline V gene has CDR1 GTSNPN and CDR2 SVGIG (reference sequence). CDR3 length equals 14 residues. The J segment lost 8 bases and the V segment lost 2 bases, leaving 7 bases of the junction unmatched. The CDR3 sequence is CAWSRTGGLGGYTF. DNA for the CDR3: TGTGCCTGGAGTCGGACAGGGGGCCTGGGGGGCTACACCTTC. The full variable domain, in which reference TRBV30 and TRBJ1-2 provide the parts outside the CDR3, is SQTIHQWPATLVQPVGSPLSLECTVEGTSNPNLYWYRQAAGRGLQLLFYSVGIGQISSEVPQNLSASRPQDRQFILSSKKLLLSDSGFYLCAWSRTGGLGGYTFGSGTRLTVV.